This T cell receptor beta chain was captured in a study of blood T cells in healthy people across ages. A second PCR, run for roughly 7 to 11 cycles, used a sample-barcoded 5' primer plus a J-beta primer mix. TCRdb re-called the 5' RACE reads with MiXCR, one entry per CDR3 protein. This sample carries around 850,000 distinct CDR3 sequences, 35% to 40% of them seen once, and the ten largest clones take roughly 13%. Isolation yielded PBMCs, at least 6.5 million per sample, in every case. Extraction of total RNA produced a minimum of 5.5 micrograms from each sample. Remarks on this clonotype: What it binds is not known.

Points from the study as a whole: Observed TCR beta diversity showed a strong correlation with the percentage of naive T cells as measured by flow cytometry.

Germline CDR1 is ENHRY and CDR2 is SYGVKD. This CDR3 is 12 amino acids long. V was shortened by 4 bases and J by 8 bases, with 11 bases between the two germline ends. This sequence was found in a man aged 18 to 30 in good health. The chain is built from TRBV10-3 and TRBJ1-2; D is ambiguous. What was sequenced was blood. CDR3 amino acids: CAISAFKGGYTF. The CDR3 DNA is TGTGCCATCAGTGCCTTTAAGGGCGGCTACACCTTC.